A selection of T cell receptor beta chains follows, all from one sample in a study of cytotoxic CD8 clonotypes in ibrutinib-treated CLL. The method was immunoSEQ multiplex PCR; TCRdb's version includes in-frame clones alone and lacks a portion of them. The sample records roughly 160,000 clones, less than 85% being singletons. Sequences were derived from PBMCs, sampled after 24 months of ibrutinib treatment. The origin of the receptors is a human donor with chronic lymphocytic leukemia. CDR3s include the opening cysteine and the closing phenylalanine or tryptophan. A D gene is named only where the DNA matches it firmly. Expanded clones get a size class; other rows say once, few or many, or leave the size out.

>.|TRBJ1-5|TRBV27|few
TGTGCCAGCAGTCTCAGGACAGCTAATCAGCCCCAGCATTTT
CASSLRTANQPQHF
>TRBD2|TRBJ2-3|TRBV28|.
TGTGCCAGCAGTCCGCGACTAGCGGGAGTAGGAGATACGCAGTATTTT
CASSPRLAGVGDTQYF
>TRBD1|TRBJ2-7|TRBV7-3|few
TGTGCCAGCAGCTTGACAGGGGGGTCCTACGAGCAGTACTTC
CASSLTGGSYEQYF
>.|TRBJ1-4|TRBV18|.
TGTGCCAGCTCACCAGATATCGCAACTAATGAAAAACTGTTTTTT
CASSPDIATNEKLFF
>.|TRBJ2-2|TRBV15|.
TGTGCCACCAGCAGAGTTAGGGGAGGCCAGCTGTTTTTT
CATSRVRGGQLFF
>TRBD1|TRBJ1-1|TRBV5-6|.
TGTGCCAGCAGTTCTATACAGGGGCACACTGAAGCTTTCTTT
CASSSIQGHTEAFF
>TRBD2|TRBJ2-3|TRBV7-2|.
TGTGCCAGCAGCCCCGGGACTAGCGGATTCACAGATACGCAGTATTTT
CASSPGTSGFTDTQYF
>TRBD2|TRBJ2-7|TRBV5-6|.
TGTGCCAGCAGCTGGGGGAGGGACTACGAGCAGTACTTC
CASSWGRDYEQYF
>.|TRBJ1-1|TRBV30|.
TGTGCCTGGAGTCGGGCGGGTTGGTCTCTCTTT
CAWSRAGWSLF
>TRBD1|TRBJ2-1|TRBV6-6|.
TGTGCCAGCAGTTACAGGGCAGGGGGCTCCTACAATGAGCAGTTCTTC
CASSYRAGGSYNEQFF
>.|TRBJ2-3|TRBV9|once
TGTGCCAGCAGCCCAGCGGCGGGGATGACAGATACGCAGTATTTT
CASSPAAGMTDTQYF
>TRBD1|TRBJ1-4|TRBV6-5|.
TGTGCCAGCAGTCGGGGACAGGGGTTAAATGAAAAACTGTTTTTT
CASSRGQGLNEKLFF
>TRBD2|TRBJ2-3|TRBV10-3|.
TGTGCCATCAGTGGCGATGGCGGGGGGGCCTCAGATACGCAGTATTTT
CAISGDGGGASDTQYF
>.|TRBJ2-2|TRBV4-2|.
TGTGCCAGCAGCCAACCCAGAGGCGGCTTGAACACCGGGGAGCTGTTTTTT
CASSQPRGGLNTGELFF
>.|TRBJ2-5|TRBV19|.
TGTGCCAGTAGTATAAGGCGGGGGCACCAAGAGACCCAGTACTTC
CASSIRRGHQETQYF
>.|TRBJ1-1|TRBV7-6|.
TGTGCCAGCAGTTTAGCTATGAACACTGAAGCTTTCTTT
CASSLAMNTEAFF
>.|TRBJ2-5|TRBV7-2|.
TGTGCCAGCAGCGCGACCGGGACAAGAGGGGAGACCCAGTACTTC
CASSATGTRGETQYF
>TRBD1|TRBJ2-7|TRBV11-2|.
TGTGCCAGCAGCCACAGACAGGGAAACTACGAGCAGTACTTC
CASSHRQGNYEQYF
>.|TRBJ1-5|TRBV5-4|.
TGTGCCAGCAGCTTGGATACAGACAGCAATCAGCCCCAGCATTTT
CASSLDTDSNQPQHF
>TRBD1|TRBJ2-7|TRBV19|.
TGTGCCAGTAGCCTTCTCGCAGGGGGAGAGCAGTACTTC
CASSLLAGGEQYF
>TRBD1|TRBJ2-7|TRBV6-5|many
TGTGCCAGCAGTTCCAGGACAGGGGGGGCCGAGCAGTACTTC
CASSSRTGGAEQYF
>.|TRBJ1-2|TRBV5-1|.
TGCGCCAGCAGCTTGGAGAACTATGGCTACACCTTC
CASSLENYGYTF
>.|TRBJ2-1|TRBV28|.
TGTGCCAGCAGTCCAAATTTTGCAGGGTTCTACAATGAGCAGTTCTTC
CASSPNFAGFYNEQFF
>.|TRBJ1-5|TRBV18|.
TGTGCCAGCTCACCACTGGGCAGGGGAGGTGGTCAGCCCCAGCATTTT
CASSPLGRGGGQPQHF
>.|TRBJ1-2|TRBV28|few
TGTGCCAGCAGTGATTACAGTAACTATGGCTACACCTTC
CASSDYSNYGYTF
>.|TRBJ2-1|TRBV25-1|.
TGTGCCAGCAGTGTTGAGAGTCCATCTTCCTACAATGAGCAGTTCTTC
CASSVESPSSYNEQFF
>.|TRBJ2-1|TRBV13|.
TGTGCCAGCAGCCCTCGCGCCGCGGGCGATGAGCAGTTCTTC
CASSPRAAGDEQFF
>.|TRBJ1-5|TRBV7-8|few
TGTGCCAGCAGCTTAGGTGGAGGACTCAATCAGCCCCAGCATTTT
CASSLGGGLNQPQHF
>TRBD1|TRBJ2-7|TRBV27|.
TGTGCCAGCAGCTACAGGGGGATATTAGGCGAGCAGTACTTC
CASSYRGILGEQYF
>.|TRBJ2-7|TRBV19|.
TGTGCCAGTAGCCCCGGGCCTGGAAGCTCCTACGAGCAGTACTTC
CASSPGPGSSYEQYF
>.|TRBJ2-1|TRBV29-1|.
TGCAGCTCGGGGAGGTATGGTGGGAATGAGCAGTTCTTC
CSSGRYGGNEQFF
>TRBD1|TRBJ1-6|TRBV5-1|.
TGCGCCAGCAGCTTGTACACAGGACAGGATAATTCACCCCTCCACTTT
CASSLYTGQDNSPLHF
>.|TRBJ1-4|TRBV30|.
TGTGCCTGTAAAGGGCTCGCTAATGAAAAACTGTTTTTT
CACKGLANEKLFF
>.|TRBJ2-3|TRBV6-5|.
TGTGCCAGCAGCCTACTAGTAAGCGATACGCAGTATTTT
CASSLLVSDTQYF
>TRBD1|TRBJ2-7|TRBV6-6|.
TGTGCCAGCAGTACGGGACAGGTTTACGAGCAGTACTTC
CASSTGQVYEQYF
>TRBD1|TRBJ2-7|TRBV30|.
TGTGCCTGGAGTCCCAGGGGGATTCCCTACGAGCAGTACTTC
CAWSPRGIPYEQYF
>TRBD2|TRBJ2-7|TRBV19|.
TGTGCCAGTAGTACCCCACTTGGGACTAACGTTTTTTTC
CASSTPLGTNVFF
>.|TRBJ2-7|TRBV6-5|.
TGTGCCAGCCTAGGGACCCGCTACGAGCAGTACTTC
CASLGTRYEQYF
>.|TRBJ2-7|TRBV18|once
TGTGCCAGCTCAATTGGGGGATACGAGCAGTACTTC
CASSIGGYEQYF
>.|TRBJ2-1|TRBV5-1|.
TGCGCCAGCAGCTTCGATGTCAGGTCAGAGCAGTTCTTC
CASSFDVRSEQFF
>.|TRBJ2-3|TRBV5-1|.
TGCGCCAGCAGCTTTCACTCAGGGTTCACAGATACGCAGTATTTT
CASSFHSGFTDTQYF
>.|TRBJ2-5|TRBV2|.
TGTGCCAGCAGTTCACCCGACAGCCAAGAGACCCAGTACTTC
CASSSPDSQETQYF
>.|TRBJ1-2|TRBV7-9|.
TGTGCCAGCAGCTTTCTTTCCTCCGGGAATCATGGCTACACCTTC
CASSFLSSGNHGYTF
>TRBD1|TRBJ1-3|TRBV6-5|.
TGTGCCAGCAGGGGACAGGGAAACACCATATATTTT
CASRGQGNTIYF
>TRBD1|TRBJ1-2|TRBV19|few
TGTGCCAGTAGTCAAACAGGGGACTATGGCTACACCTTC
CASSQTGDYGYTF
>.|TRBJ1-2|TRBV19|.
TGTGCCAGTAGTATTACCGGTGGACCTGTTGGCTACACCTTC
CASSITGGPVGYTF
>TRBD1|TRBJ1-2|TRBV6-4|once
TGTGCCAGCAGTCCCCAACCCGGGACAGGGATTGATGGCTACACCTTC
CASSPQPGTGIDGYTF
>.|TRBJ1-4|TRBV7-2|.
TGTGCCAGCAGCTTATCGGTCGGAAAACTGTTTTTT
CASSLSVGKLFF
>TRBD2|TRBJ2-1|TRBV5-1|.
TGCGCCAGCAGAGCCGGGACTACGAATGAGCAGTTCTTC
CASRAGTTNEQFF
>.|TRBJ2-1|TRBV12-5|.
TGTGCTAGTGGTTCCCCTCAGGCCCGCCTATGGGATGAGCAGTTCTTC
CASGSPQARLWDEQFF
>.|TRBJ1-2|TRBV11-2|few
TGTGCCAGCAGCTTAGAGTACGGGTCAGGGGATGGCTACACCTTC
CASSLEYGSGDGYTF
>TRBD1|TRBJ1-5|TRBV6-5|.
TGTGCCAGCAGTTCTCCGGGACAGGGTAATCAGCCCCAGCATTTT
CASSSPGQGNQPQHF